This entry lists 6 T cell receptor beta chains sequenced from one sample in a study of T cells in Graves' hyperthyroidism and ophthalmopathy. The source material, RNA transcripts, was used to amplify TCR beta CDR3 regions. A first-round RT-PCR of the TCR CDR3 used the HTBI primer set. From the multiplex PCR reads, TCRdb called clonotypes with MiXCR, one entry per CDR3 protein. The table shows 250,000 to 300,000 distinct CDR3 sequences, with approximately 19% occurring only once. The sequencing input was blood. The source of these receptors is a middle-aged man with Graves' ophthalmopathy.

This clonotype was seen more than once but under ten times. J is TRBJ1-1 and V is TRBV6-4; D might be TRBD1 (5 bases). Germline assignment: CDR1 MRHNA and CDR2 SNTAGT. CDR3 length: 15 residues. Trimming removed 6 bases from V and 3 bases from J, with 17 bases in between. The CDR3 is CASSPEAWGYTEAFF. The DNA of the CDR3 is TGTGCCAGCAGCCCAGAGGCTTGGGGCTACACTGAAGCTTTCTTT.

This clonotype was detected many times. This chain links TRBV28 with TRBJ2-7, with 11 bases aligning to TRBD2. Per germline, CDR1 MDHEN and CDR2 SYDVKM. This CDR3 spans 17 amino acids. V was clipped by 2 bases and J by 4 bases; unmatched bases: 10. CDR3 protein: CASSLTSGGNLGYEQYF. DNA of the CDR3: TGTGCCAGCAGTTTAACTAGCGGGGGTAACCTCGGGTACGAGCAGTACTTC.

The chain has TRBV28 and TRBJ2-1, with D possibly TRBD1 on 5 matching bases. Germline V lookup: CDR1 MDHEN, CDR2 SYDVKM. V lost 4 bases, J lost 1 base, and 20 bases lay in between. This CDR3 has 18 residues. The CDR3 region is CASSSPFGQGSSYNEQFF. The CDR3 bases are TGTGCCAGCAGTTCACCCTTTGGGCAGGGATCTTCCTACAATGAGCAGTTCTTC.

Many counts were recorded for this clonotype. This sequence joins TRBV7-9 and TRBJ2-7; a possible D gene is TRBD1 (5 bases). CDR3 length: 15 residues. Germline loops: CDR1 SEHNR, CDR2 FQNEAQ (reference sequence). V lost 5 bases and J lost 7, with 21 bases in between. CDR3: CASSAPGRGPMEQYF. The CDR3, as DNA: TGTGCCAGCAGCGCCCCTGGAAGGGGCCCGATGGAGCAGTACTTC.

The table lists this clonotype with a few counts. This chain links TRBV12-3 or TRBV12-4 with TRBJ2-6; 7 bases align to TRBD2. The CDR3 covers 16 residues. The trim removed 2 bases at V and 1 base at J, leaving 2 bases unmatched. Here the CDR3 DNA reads TGTGCCAGCAGTTTAATGGGGGGGTCTGGGGCCAACGTCCTGACTTTC. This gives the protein CASSLMGGSGANVLTF.

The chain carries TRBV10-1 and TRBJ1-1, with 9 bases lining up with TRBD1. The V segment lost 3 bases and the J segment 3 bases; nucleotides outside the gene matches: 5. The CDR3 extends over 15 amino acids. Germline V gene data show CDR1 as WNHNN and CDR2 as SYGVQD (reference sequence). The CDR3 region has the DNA TGCGCCAGCAGTGAAAACAGGGGGCCCGACACTGAAGCTTTCTTT. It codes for CASSENRGPDTEAFF.